A selection of T cell receptor beta chains follows, all from one sample in a study of blood T cell repertoires in COVID-19. Profiling relied on immunoSEQ multiplex PCR, and the TCRdb table lists in-frame clones only, not all of them. Among 200,000 to 250,000 clones listed, approximately 86% were seen once. Sequencing used peripheral blood. These receptors originate from a woman aged 25 to 39 who had recovered from COVID-19. CDR3s include the opening cysteine and the closing phenylalanine or tryptophan. The D gene is left open where the match is weak. Size is omitted from some rows. Given values are once, few, many or a class for expanded clones.

TRBJ1-1	NA	14	TRBD1	TRBV6-6	CASGLSDRGTEAFF	TGTGCCAGCGGGTTGAGCGACAGGGGGACTGAAGCTTTCTTT
TRBJ1-4	few	14	TRBD1	TRBV7-9	CASSWTGLNEKLFF	TGTGCCAGCAGCTGGACAGGGTTGAATGAAAAACTGTTTTTT
TRBJ2-5	NA	12	NA	TRBV7-9	CASSLVKETQYF	TGTGCCAGCAGCTTAGTAAAAGAGACCCAGTACTTC
TRBJ2-1	NA	15	TRBD1	TRBV5-1	CASSLAPTGYNEQFF	TGCGCCAGCAGCTTGGCCCCGACAGGGTACAATGAGCAGTTCTTC
TRBJ2-2	NA	16	TRBD1	TRBV5-4	CASSYGTGSYTGELFF	TGTGCCAGCAGCTACGGGACAGGGTCCTACACCGGGGAGCTGTTTTTT
TRBJ2-1	NA	19	NA	TRBV12-5	CASGLPPRRGGVSYNEQFF	TGTGCTAGTGGTTTGCCCCCAAGGCGGGGCGGGGTTTCCTACAATGAGCAGTTCTTC
TRBJ1-4	NA	15	TRBD1	TRBV18	CASSPQGTGGEKLFF	TGTGCCAGCTCACCACAAGGGACAGGGGGTGAAAAACTGTTTTTT
TRBJ2-7	NA	14	TRBD2	TRBV20-1	CSASFAGGNFAQYF	TGCAGTGCTAGTTTCGCGGGGGGGAACTTTGCGCAGTACTTC
TRBJ2-3	NA	15	TRBD2	TRBV7-9	CASSLTGRGGPPQYF	TGTGCCAGCAGCCTTACTGGGCGGGGGGGTCCTCCGCAGTATTTT
TRBJ2-3	NA	14	TRBD1	TRBV7-2	CASRRTGGGDTQYF	TGTGCCAGCAGACGAACAGGGGGTGGGGATACGCAGTATTTT
TRBJ1-1	NA	12	NA	TRBV19	CASTMRNTEAFF	TGTGCCAGTACCATGCGTAATACTGAAGCTTTCTTT
TRBJ1-5	once	15	NA	TRBV19	CASSITGGEYQPQHF	TGTGCCAGTAGTATCACGGGGGGGGAATATCAGCCCCAGCATTTT
TRBJ2-4	NA	17	TRBD2	TRBV15	CATSSGLAGGLEDIQYF	TGTGCCACCAGCAGTGGACTAGCGGGGGGCCTGGAGGACATTCAGTACTTC
TRBJ2-7	NA	12	TRBD1	TRBV13	CASSINRGRQYF	TGTGCCAGCAGCATTAACAGGGGGCGGCAGTACTTC
TRBJ2-3	NA	14	TRBD2	TRBV30	CAWTLADLTDTQYF	TGTGCCTGGACACTAGCGGACCTCACAGATACGCAGTATTTT
TRBJ2-2	NA	16	TRBD1	TRBV7-2	CASSYHRGLVTGELFF	TGTGCCAGCAGCTATCACAGGGGGCTAGTCACCGGGGAGCTGTTTTTT
TRBJ1-1	NA	13	TRBD1	TRBV2	CASSAQGGTEAFF	TGTGCCAGCAGTGCACAGGGGGGCACTGAAGCTTTCTTT
TRBJ2-7	NA	13	TRBD2	TRBV7-8	CASSSPSGDEQYF	TGTGCCAGCAGCTCCCCTAGCGGGGATGAGCAGTACTTC
TRBJ2-3	NA	15	NA	TRBV7-6	CASSFTSSSTDTQYF	TGTGCCAGCAGCTTTACTTCCTCTAGCACAGATACGCAGTATTTT
TRBJ2-7	NA	13	TRBD2	TRBV2	CASSAGLLYEQYF	TGTGCCAGCAGTGCGGGACTACTCTACGAGCAGTACTTC
TRBJ2-6	NA	16	NA	TRBV6-5	CASSSKPGSGANVLTF	TGTGCCAGCAGTTCGAAGCCCGGTTCTGGGGCCAACGTCCTGACTTTC
TRBJ1-1	NA	13	NA	TRBV12-3/TRBV12-4	CASSYGQHTEAFF	TGTGCCAGCAGTTATGGGCAGCACACTGAAGCTTTCTTT
TRBJ1-2	NA	16	NA	TRBV5-1	CASSSRDSLGYYGYTF	TGCGCCAGCAGCAGCCGGGACTCTCTAGGTTACTATGGCTACACCTTC
TRBJ1-1	NA	19	NA	TRBV27	CASSLGGIISRGPLTEAFF	TGTGCCAGCAGTTTAGGGGGGATAATTTCGCGGGGGCCTTTGACTGAAGCTTTCTTT
TRBJ1-2	NA	13	NA	TRBV18	CASSAPAGDGYTF	TGTGCCAGCTCAGCTCCGGCGGGAGATGGCTACACCTTC
TRBJ1-6	NA	13	NA	TRBV6-5	CASRQGLDSPLHF	TGTGCCAGCAGACAGGGTTTGGATTCACCCCTCCACTTT
TRBJ2-7	NA	13	NA	TRBV7-9	CASSSGIWDEQYF	TGTGCCAGCAGCTCGGGGATCTGGGACGAGCAGTACTTC
TRBJ2-7	NA	10	NA	TRBV2	CAPLGQPAYF	TGTGCCCCCCTGGGACAACCAGCATACTTC
TRBJ2-3	once	12	NA	TRBV10-1	CASSDTTDTQYF	TGCGCCAGCAGTGATACTACAGATACGCAGTATTTT
TRBJ1-4	NA	14	NA	TRBV18	CASSPVTVGEKLFF	TGTGCCAGCTCACCAGTTACAGTAGGTGAAAAACTGTTTTTT
TRBJ2-5	NA	14	TRBD2	TRBV2	CASSEVAGQETQYF	TGTGCCAGCAGTGAGGTAGCGGGGCAAGAGACCCAGTACTTC
TRBJ1-3	once	14	TRBD1	TRBV2	CASNRGQGRNTIYF	TGTGCCAGCAACCGGGGACAGGGCAGAAACACCATATATTTT
TRBJ1-2	NA	13	TRBD1	TRBV2	CASSQDRGDGYTF	TGTGCCAGCAGCCAGGACAGGGGCGATGGCTACACCTTC
TRBJ2-3	NA	15	TRBD2	TRBV6-4	CASSDSGGGMDTQYF	TGTGCCAGCAGTGACTCAGGCGGGGGGATGGATACGCAGTATTTT
TRBJ2-7	NA	14	TRBD2	TRBV6-6	CASSRERGRYEQYF	TGTGCCAGCAGTCGCGAGCGGGGGCGGTACGAGCAGTACTTC
TRBJ2-5	NA	15	TRBD2	TRBV5-1	CASSLSERGSRTQYF	TGCGCCAGCAGCTTGAGCGAGCGGGGGAGTAGGACCCAGTACTTC
TRBJ1-2	NA	14	NA	TRBV21-1	CASSTIRDSYGYTF	TGTGCCAGCAGCACGATCCGGGACAGCTATGGCTACACCTTC
TRBJ1-6	NA	14	TRBD1	TRBV2	CASSESGGTSPLHF	TGTGCCAGCAGTGAATCAGGGGGGACTTCACCCCTCCACTTT
TRBJ2-4	NA	13	NA	TRBV14	CASSQVNKNIQYF	TGTGCCAGCAGCCAAGTTAACAAAAACATTCAGTACTTC
TRBJ2-7	NA	15	TRBD2	TRBV5-1	CASSPAGGAYYEQYF	TGCGCCAGCAGCCCGGCGGGGGGGGCGTATTACGAGCAGTACTTC
TRBJ2-5	NA	15	TRBD1	TRBV7-9	CASRDAGTGMETQYF	TGTGCCAGCAGGGATGCCGGGACAGGGATGGAGACCCAGTACTTC
TRBJ1-1	NA	14	TRBD1	TRBV18	CASSPDRAGTEAFF	TGTGCCAGCTCACCAGACAGGGCCGGCACTGAAGCTTTCTTT
TRBJ1-2	NA	14	TRBD1	TRBV2	CASRTEQGSVGYTF	TGTGCCAGCAGGACCGAACAGGGGTCAGTTGGCTACACCTTC
TRBJ2-1	few	15	TRBD2	TRBV3-1/TRBV3-2	CASSTSGGGYNEQFF	TGTGCCAGCAGCACTAGCGGGGGAGGCTACAATGAGCAGTTCTTC
TRBJ2-3	NA	16	TRBD1	TRBV6-1	CASSVGDSGFSDTQYF	TGTGCCAGCAGTGTGGGGGACAGTGGATTTAGTGATACGCAGTATTTT
TRBJ2-4	few	21	TRBD2	TRBV7-8	CASSLRPPALAGVVGKNIQYF	TGTGCCAGCAGCTTACGTCCCCCGGCACTAGCGGGGGTTGTTGGCAAAAACATTCAGTACTTC
TRBJ2-5	NA	15	TRBD2	TRBV5-4	CASSSGTSGGETQYF	TGTGCCAGCAGCTCCGGGACTAGCGGGGGAGAGACCCAGTACTTC
TRBJ2-1	NA	18	TRBD2	TRBV3-1/TRBV3-2	CASSHRRLAGGRGNEQFF	TGTGCCAGCAGCCACCGCCGGTTAGCGGGGGGGCGAGGGAATGAGCAGTTCTTC
TRBJ1-4	NA	16	TRBD1	TRBV2	CASRQGRTPTNEKLFF	TGTGCCAGCCGACAGGGTAGGACACCAACTAATGAAAAACTGTTTTTT
TRBJ2-1	NA	15	TRBD2	TRBV7-6	CASSLGGGAYNEQFF	TGTGCCAGCAGCTTAGGCGGGGGGGCCTACAATGAGCAGTTCTTC
TRBJ1-2	NA	14	NA	TRBV4-2	CASSQLTGSYGYTF	TGTGCCAGCAGCCAACTAACAGGGAGCTATGGCTACACCTTC
TRBJ1-2	NA	14	TRBD1	TRBV9	CASSGTGTNYGYTF	TGTGCCAGCAGCGGGACAGGCACTAACTATGGCTACACCTTC